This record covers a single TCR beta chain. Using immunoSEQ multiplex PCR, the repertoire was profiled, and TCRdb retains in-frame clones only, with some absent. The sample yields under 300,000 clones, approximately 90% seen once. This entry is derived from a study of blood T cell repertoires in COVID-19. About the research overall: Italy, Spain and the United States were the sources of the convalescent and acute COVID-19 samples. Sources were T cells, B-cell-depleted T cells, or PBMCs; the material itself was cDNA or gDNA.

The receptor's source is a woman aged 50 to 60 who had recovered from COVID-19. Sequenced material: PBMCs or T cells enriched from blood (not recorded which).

The CDR3 protein is CASSQTGTRPAETQYF. DNA of the CDR3: TGTGCCAGCAGCCAAACCGGGACTAGGCCAGCGGAGACCCAGTACTTC. The V call is TRBV5-4, the J call TRBJ2-5, with 8 bases lining up with TRBD2. From germline, CDR1 is SGHNT and CDR2 YYREEE (reference sequence). CDR3 length: 16 amino acids. The V gene end was trimmed by 4 bases and the J gene end by 5 bases; junction bases not matched to a gene: 13.